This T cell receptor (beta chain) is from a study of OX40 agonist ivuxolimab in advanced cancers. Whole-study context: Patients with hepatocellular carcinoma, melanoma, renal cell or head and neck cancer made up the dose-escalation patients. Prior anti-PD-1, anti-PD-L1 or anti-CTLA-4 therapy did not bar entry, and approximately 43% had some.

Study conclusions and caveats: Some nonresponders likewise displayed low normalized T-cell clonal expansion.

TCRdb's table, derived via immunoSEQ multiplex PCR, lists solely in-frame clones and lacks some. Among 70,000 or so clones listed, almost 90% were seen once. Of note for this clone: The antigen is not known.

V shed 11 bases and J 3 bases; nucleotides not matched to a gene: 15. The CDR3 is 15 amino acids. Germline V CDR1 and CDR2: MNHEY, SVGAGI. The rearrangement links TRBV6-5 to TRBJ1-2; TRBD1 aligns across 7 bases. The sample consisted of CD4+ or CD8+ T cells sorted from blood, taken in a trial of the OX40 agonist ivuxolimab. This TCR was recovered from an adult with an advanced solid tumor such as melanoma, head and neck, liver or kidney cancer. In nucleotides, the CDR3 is TGTGCCCGCATCGGGGTCGGTCAGGGGGACTATGGCTACACCTTC. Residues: CARIGVGQGDYGYTF.